This TCR beta chain was found in a study of T-cell memory formation after mild COVID-19 (dated by TCRdb to the early 2020s). About the study as a whole: TCR sequence clusters from the two donors were found to be largely donor specific. Two young, previously healthy adult volunteers made up the cohort, one male and one female. In a couple of donors, T-cell clones that expanded and contracted after mild COVID-19 were followed by sequencing TCRalpha and TCRbeta repertoires longitudinally.

Summary of the overall study and its limitations: The detection of some responding clones in pre-infection memory suggests that pre-existing cross-reactive memory T cells joined the SARS-CoV-2 response. The study covered only a couple of mild cases, and larger cohorts including severe cases with pre-infection samples were considered necessary. Clones that contracted from day 15 to 85 showed balanced CD4/CD8 phenotypes, whereas a second wave of clones that expanded from day 15 to 37 leaned towards CD4+. Contracting CD4+ clones appeared mostly in the CM and EM memory subsets, whereas CD8+ clones were enriched in EMRA. Whether the second-wave clones peaking on day 37 were SARS-CoV-2 specific was not confirmed.

Ficoll-Paque density gradient centrifugation was the method used to isolate PBMCs. Instrument used: Illumina NovaSeq 6000. TCRalpha and TCRbeta cDNA libraries were built by 5'RACE with constant-segment primers, adding sample barcodes and unique molecular identifiers. RNA was extracted from every sample with Trizol reagent. Libraries were amplified in two PCR steps, with a second sample barcode and Illumina TruSeq adapters added in the second step. Sequencing of libraries was performed on an Illumina NovaSeq with 2 x 150 bp paired-end reads. In the authors' own workflow: Reads were demultiplexed and collapsed into UMI-guided consensus sequences with migec v1.2.7. Using mixcr v2.1.11, the UMI consensuses were aligned to TRA and TRB V and J templates and assembled into clonotypes. Clonotypes were classified as expanded or contracted when called significant by both edgeR and NoisET, with noise models trained on biological replicates. For edgeR calls, a false discovery rate-adjusted p below 0.01 and a log2 fold-change threshold of 1 were applied. As an exploratory analysis of dynamics, max-normalized trajectories of the 1000 most abundant clonotypes were examined by PCA with hierarchical clustering. Each responding clone was given a CD4 or CD8 phenotype based on the CD4+ and CD8+ repertoires, which had been sequenced separately. TCRdb reanalyzed the raw reads on its own, using fastp at Q25 for trimming and MiXCR for clone calling, and kept in-frame beta chains. Every CDR3 protein is listed once, alongside the most common genes and DNA of its rows. The V and J calls follow TCRdb's processing rather than the paper's. The table for this sample lists about 350,000 distinct CDR3 sequences; around an eighth of them were counted only once. Around a fifth of the sample lies in the top ten.

From its cysteine to its phenylalanine, the CDR3 spans 12 amino acids. Only the CDR3 portion is preserved as DNA: 36 bases, with reading frame beginning at the first base. From a lookup of the germline V gene, CDR1 and CDR2 are SQVTM and ANQGSEA. V trim: 4 bases; J trim: 5 bases; unmatched bases: 2. With regard to this clonotype: Its binding antigen is unknown. It has no much larger one-base neighbor in the sample; base qualities were not kept.

This TCR was sampled from a man aged 18 to 30 who had mild COVID-19 (a few samples of this study predate the infection). The sample titles of this study are shuffled in the database, so cell type and time point are left out; the donor was told from shared clones. The specimen sequenced was PBMCs or a T cell subset sorted from them (not recorded which). The chain links TRBV29-1 with TRBJ2-5; 9 junctional bases match TRBD1. CDR3 sequence: CSVGTGAETQYF. At the DNA level, the sequence is TGCAGCGTTGGGACAGGGGCTGAGACCCAGTACTTC.